A selection of T cell receptor beta chains follows, all from one sample in a study of cytomegalovirus exposure and HLA in healthy donors. Clones were sequenced by immunoSEQ multiplex PCR, and TCRdb holds only the in-frame ones, with some missing. Of around 100,000 clones listed, 60% to 80% are singletons. Sequencing used PBMCs. The origin of the receptors is a man in his 60s in good health and CMV-seropositive. Both conserved end residues are part of each CDR3. D genes are given only for firm matches. The listing skips clone size in some rows; elsewhere it reads once, few, many or a size class.

>NA|NA|TRBJ2-7|TRBV9
CASSVAAGITYEQYF
TGTGCCAGCAGCGTAGCGGCGGGGATAACCTACGAGCAGTACTTC
>NA|TRBD1|TRBJ1-6|TRBV2
CATTGVIFNSPLHF
TGTGCCACCACAGGGGTAATATTTAATTCACCCCTCCACTTT
>NA|NA|TRBJ1-3|TRBV30
CAWSTTGRSSGNTIYF
TGTGCCTGGAGTACGACAGGCCGAAGCTCTGGAAACACCATATATTTT
>once|NA|TRBJ2-7|TRBV18
CASSLQGEQYF
TGTGCCAGCTCGCTCCAGGGGGAGCAGTACTTC
>few|NA|TRBJ1-2|TRBV10-3
CAISPQGHRGYTF
TGTGCCATCAGTCCACAGGGTCATAGGGGCTACACCTTC
>NA|TRBD2|TRBJ2-1|TRBV7-3
CASSRPTQRGEGNEQFF
TGTGCCAGCAGCCGGCCGACCCAGCGGGGAGAGGGCAATGAGCAGTTCTTC
>NA|NA|TRBJ1-2|TRBV11-2
CASSLMGSGGTF
TGTGCCAGCAGCTTAATGGGGAGCGGGGGTACCTTC
>NA|TRBD2|TRBJ2-7|TRBV28
CAGSRSGVSYEQYF
TGTGCCGGCAGCCGTAGCGGGGTCTCCTACGAGCAGTACTTC
>once|NA|TRBJ1-2|TRBV29-1
CSVVVQSSITF
TGCAGCGTTGTGGTACAGTCCTCTATCACCTTC
>NA|NA|TRBJ1-2|TRBV28
CASSATDDYGYTF
TGTGCCAGCAGTGCGACAGACGACTATGGCTACACCTTC
>once|NA|TRBJ2-7|TRBV18
CASSPREADEQYF
TGTGCCAGCTCACCACGTGAGGCGGACGAGCAGTACTTC
>NA|NA|TRBJ1-2|TRBV20-1
CVAEVEGYTF
TGCGTGGCGGAAGTGGAGGGCTACACCTTC
>NA|TRBD1|TRBJ1-1|TRBV7-2
CASSLNRQGPSLTEAFF
TGTGCCAGCAGCTTAAATAGACAGGGACCTTCCCTCACTGAAGCTTTCTTT
>NA|TRBD1|TRBJ1-2|TRBV7-9
CASSHAYRGHGYTF
TGTGCCAGCAGCCACGCATACAGGGGGCATGGCTACACCTTC
>few|NA|TRBJ1-5|TRBV4-2
CASSQGGGGEPQHF
TGTGCCAGCAGCCAAGGAGGAGGGGGGGAGCCCCAGCATTTT
>NA|NA|TRBJ1-2|TRBV10-3
CAISEPQGAYGYTF
TGTGCCATCAGTGAGCCTCAGGGTGCCTATGGCTACACCTTC
>NA|NA|TRBJ1-3|TRBV5-4
CASQPRGSGNTIYF
TGTGCCAGCCAACCGAGGGGGTCTGGAAACACCATATATTTT
>once|NA|TRBJ2-7|TRBV18
CASSPGGYEQYF
TGTGCCAGCTCCCCCGGCGGCTACGAGCAGTACTTC
>NA|TRBD2|TRBJ2-7|TRBV4-3
CASSQEARGVYEQYF
TGCGCCAGCAGCCAAGAGGCCCGGGGGGTGTACGAGCAGTACTTC
>NA|NA|TRBJ2-1|TRBV7-9
CASSLGSGVGDEQFF
TGTGCCAGCAGCTTAGGGTCGGGGGTTGGGGATGAGCAGTTCTTC
>NA|NA|TRBJ2-1|TRBV5-4
CASSDGTPTYNEQFF
TGTGCCAGCAGCGACGGGACACCGACCTACAATGAGCAGTTCTTC
>few|NA|TRBJ2-7|TRBV5-1
CASSLGAYEQYF
TGCGCCAGCAGCTTGGGAGCTTACGAGCAGTACTTC
>NA|TRBD2|TRBJ2-5|TRBV19
CASSITSGWETQYF
TGTGCCAGTAGTATTACTAGCGGGTGGGAGACCCAGTACTTC
>NA|NA|TRBJ2-5|TRBV4-1
CASSQGGGAPETQYF
TGCGCCAGCAGCCAAGGTGGAGGGGCCCCAGAGACCCAGTACTTC
>few|NA|TRBJ1-4|TRBV2
CASRLGGTNEKLFF
TGTGCCAGTAGGTTGGGAGGAACTAATGAAAAACTGTTTTTT
>NA|NA|TRBJ2-3|TRBV29-1
CSVEAGSLGDTQYF
TGCAGCGTTGAAGCCGGGAGCTTGGGAGATACGCAGTATTTT
>NA|NA|TRBJ1-4|TRBV5-1
CASSLGNRDNEKLFF
TGCGCCAGCAGCTTGGGGAACAGGGATAATGAAAAACTGTTTTTT
>NA|NA|TRBJ1-2|TRBV7-9
CASSISRVSDGYTF
TGTGCCAGCAGCATCTCCAGGGTGTCAGATGGCTACACCTTC
>NA|TRBD1|TRBJ1-1|TRBV5-5
CASSSSTGFAFF
TGTGCCAGCAGCTCCTCGACAGGGTTTGCTTTCTTT
>NA|NA|TRBJ1-3|TRBV18
CASSAGGPVSGNTIYF
TGTGCCAGCTCTGCGGGAGGGCCCGTCTCTGGAAACACCATATATTTT
>NA|NA|TRBJ1-6|TRBV7-2
CASRADRSSPLHF
TGCGCCAGCAGAGCCGACAGATCTTCACCCCTCCACTTT